These 20 T cell receptor beta chains were sequenced from one sample in a study of blood T cell repertoires in COVID-19. Data came from immunoSEQ multiplex PCR; TCRdb stores just in-frame clones and leaves some out. Of about 220,000 clones listed, about 86% are singletons. The sample consisted of PBMCs or T cells enriched from blood (not recorded which). These receptors were obtained from a woman between 45 and 65 years old with acute COVID-19.

This chain joins TRBV28 and TRBJ2-4; the match to TRBD2 covers 7 bases. V shed 3 bases and J 0 bases; nucleotides not matched to a gene: 8. The germline V gene has CDR1 MDHEN and CDR2 SYDVKM. The CDR3 runs to 17 residues. CDR3 amino acids: CASSLGRAWGAKNIQYF. The DNA of the CDR3 is TGTGCCAGCAGTTTGGGGAGGGCCTGGGGAGCCAAAAACATTCAGTACTTC. Variable domain in full (rest from reference TRBV28 and TRBJ2-4): DVKVTQSSRYLVKRTGEKVFLECVQDMDHENMFWYRQDPGLGLRLIYFSYDVKMKEKGDIPEGYSVSREKKERFSLILESASTNQTSMYLCASSLGRAWGAKNIQYFGAGTRLSVL.

This chain joins TRBV7-2 and TRBJ1-1; D unclear. V dropped 3 bases and J dropped 0 bases, with 11 bases sitting between them. CDR1 and CDR2 from the germline V gene are SGHTA and FQGNSA. The CDR3 covers 15 residues. The CDR3: CASSFIPGMNTEAFF. CDR3 in DNA: TGTGCCAGCAGCTTCATCCCAGGAATGAACACTGAAGCTTTCTTT.

The chain carries TRBV7-9 and TRBJ2-2; 9 bases are shared with TRBD1. This CDR3 is 16 amino acids long. Germline V gene data show CDR1 as SEHNR and CDR2 as FQNEAQ (reference sequence). V dropped 4 bases and J dropped 6; count of bases not matched to a gene: 9. The CDR3 loop is CASSSHRGRLAGELFF. Here the CDR3 DNA reads TGTGCCAGCAGCTCCCACAGGGGGCGGTTAGCCGGGGAGCTGTTTTTT.

The chain joins TRBV7-6 to TRBJ2-1; TRBD1 aligns across 9 bases. Germline trimming cut 6 bases from V and 4 bases from J; bases unmatched to any gene: 7. CDR1 SGHVS and CDR2 FNYEAQ come from the germline V gene. CDR3 length: 15 residues. The CDR3 spells CASSSGGTGYNEQFF. The DNA for the CDR3 is TGTGCCAGCAGTTCAGGGGGGACAGGGTACAATGAGCAGTTCTTC.

The J gene is TRBJ2-1, the V gene TRBV3-1 (or the pseudogene TRBV3-2); TRBD1 is a possible D gene (6 bases). The CDR3 is 13 residues long. The germline CDR1 and CDR2 sequences are LGHDT and YNNKEL (reference sequence). Trimming took off 3 bases at V and 13 bases at J, with 16 bases between the two ends. The CDR3 is CASSQQRGGRQFF. CDR3 coding DNA: TGTGCCAGCAGCCAGCAGCGAGGGGGTAGACAGTTCTTC.

The CDR3 sequence is CASSLQGAGDTDTQYF. The CDR3 nucleotides read TGTGCCAGCAGTTTACAGGGGGCCGGAGACACAGATACGCAGTATTTT. This chain joins TRBV28 and TRBJ2-3, with 8 positions matching TRBD1. CDR3 length: 16 residues. Per the germline V gene, CDR1 is MDHEN and CDR2 is SYDVKM. Trimming at V came to 2 bases and at J to 2 bases, leaving 6 bases not matched to a gene.

The rearrangement joins TRBV5-5 to TRBJ2-3; maybe TRBD1 (5 bases). V was pared by 4 bases and J by 5 bases, with 8 bases between. The germline V gene has CDR1 SGHKS and CDR2 YYEKEE (reference sequence). There are 12 residues in the CDR3. CDR3 residues: CASSPDRDTQYF. Written as DNA, the CDR3 is TGTGCCAGCAGCCCCGACAGAGATACGCAGTATTTT.

The V call is TRBV28, the J call TRBJ1-6; the match to TRBD1 covers 7 bases. Germline values: CDR1 MDHEN, CDR2 SYDVKM. The length of the CDR3 is 14 residues. V was clipped by 6 bases and J by 7 bases; unmatched bases: 6. As DNA, the CDR3 is TGTGCCAGCAGCCAACAGGGGTGGAATTCACCCCTCCACTTT. It specifies CASSQQGWNSPLHF.

The J gene is TRBJ1-6, the V gene TRBV28; 8 nucleotides agree with TRBD1. V lost 6 bases, J lost 9 bases, and 10 bases stayed unmatched. The CDR3 consists of 15 residues. Germline assignment: CDR1 MDHEN and CDR2 SYDVKM. The CDR3 region is CASRPRTGRISPLHF. The CDR3 DNA sequence: TGTGCCAGCAGACCCCGGACAGGGCGGATTTCACCCCTCCACTTT. The full variable domain, completed using reference TRBV28 and TRBJ1-6, is DVKVTQSSRYLVKRTGEKVFLECVQDMDHENMFWYRQDPGLGLRLIYFSYDVKMKEKGDIPEGYSVSREKKERFSLILESASTNQTSMYLCASRPRTGRISPLHFGNGTRLTVT.

This sequence joins TRBV2 and TRBJ1-2, with 11 bases matching TRBD1. This CDR3 spans 13 amino acids. V gave up 6 bases and J gave up 8 bases; unmatched junction bases: 5. Germline V gene data show CDR1 as SNHLY and CDR2 as FYNNEI. CDR3 loop: CASRDRGLGGYTF. For the CDR3, the DNA is TGTGCCAGCAGGGACAGGGGGCTAGGCGGCTACACCTTC.

The genes are TRBV5-4 and TRBJ2-5; unclear D gene. Trimming cost V 2 bases and J 4 bases, with 12 bases left between them. Germline V CDR1 and CDR2: SGHNT, YYREEE (reference sequence). This CDR3 is built from 14 residues. The CDR3: CASSFKLTGETQYF. The CDR3, as DNA: TGTGCCAGCAGCTTTAAGTTAACGGGAGAGACCCAGTACTTC.

The J gene is TRBJ2-2, the V gene TRBV27; 12 bases agree with TRBD2. The CDR3 totals 19 residues. Trimming cost V 9 bases and J 4 bases; bases outside gene matches: 18. The germline V gene has CDR1 MNHEY and CDR2 SMNVEV (reference sequence). CDR3 residues: CASPPLRLAGEQGTGELFF. DNA for the CDR3: TGTGCCAGTCCCCCACTCCGACTAGCGGGAGAGCAGGGCACCGGGGAGCTGTTTTTT.

This clone was observed a single time. V usage is TRBV28 and J usage is TRBJ2-2; 8 bases fit TRBD1. With 7 bases clipped from V and 7 bases from J, the junction kept 23 bases outside the gene matches. Germline V gene sequence: CDR1 MDHEN, CDR2 SYDVKM. CDR3 size: 19 residues. CDR3 in amino acids: CASNLGRSRGRLNIGELFF. CDR3 bases: TGTGCCAGCAACTTAGGGAGGTCCAGGGGGCGTCTGAATATCGGGGAGCTGTTTTTT.

V gene TRBV30 combines with J gene TRBJ1-3; the match to TRBD1 covers 7 bases. V was clipped by 2 bases and J by 4 bases; unmatched bases: 14. The CDR3 sequence is 17 residues long. Germline loops: CDR1 GTSNPN, CDR2 SVGIG (reference sequence). The CDR3 is CAWSWQGDPLGGNTIYF. CDR3 nucleotides: TGTGCCTGGAGTTGGCAGGGGGACCCTTTAGGGGGAAACACCATATATTTT.

This chain connects TRBV7-9 to TRBJ2-5; no definite D call. The germline gives CDR1 SEHNR, CDR2 FQNEAQ (reference sequence). The length of the CDR3 is 13 residues. V gave up 2 bases and J gave up 0 bases, with 4 bases separating them. Written as DNA, the CDR3 is TGTGCCAGCAGCTTATACAACCAAGAGACCCAGTACTTC. Translating gives CASSLYNQETQYF. The whole variable domain, filled in from reference TRBV7-9 and TRBJ2-5, reads DTGVSQNPRHKITKRGQNVTFRCDPISEHNRLYWYRQTLGQGPEFLTYFQNEAQLEKSRLLSDRFSAERPKGSFSTLEIQRTEQGDSAMYLCASSLYNQETQYFGPGTRLLVL.

DNA for the CDR3: TGTGCCAGCAGCTTAGAGACTGGCATTTTCTACGAGCAGTACTTC. Its translation: CASSLETGIFYEQYF. This chain links TRBV7-6 with TRBJ2-7, with no clear D. This CDR3 has 15 amino acids. CDR1 and CDR2 from the germline V gene are SGHVS and FNYEAQ. Trimming took off 1 base at V and 3 bases at J, with 13 bases between the two ends.

The rearrangement uses TRBV4-1 and TRBJ2-1, with TRBD2 identical over 13 bases. Per the germline V gene, CDR1 is MGHRA and CDR2 is YSYEKL. The junction had 6 bases not matched to a gene; V was cut back by 3 bases and J by 10 bases. CDR3 length: 15 residues. CDR3 DNA: TGCGCCAGCAGCCACCTGACTAGCGGGAGGCGGGAGCAGTTCTTC. Translation: CASSHLTSGRREQFF.

This chain connects TRBV18 to TRBJ1-1; 8 nucleotides line up with TRBD1. V was pared by 8 bases and J by 2 bases, with 7 bases of the junction left unmatched. The CDR3 extends over 14 amino acids. Germline-derived CDR1 and CDR2 are KGHSH and LQKENI. CDR3 in amino acids: CASTTGTGNTEAFF. The DNA of the CDR3 is TGTGCCAGCACGACCGGGACAGGAAACACTGAAGCTTTCTTT.

V is TRBV29-1 and J is TRBJ2-1; TRBD2 matches at 8 bases. The CDR3 is 14 residues long. Losses at the gene ends were 3 bases for V and 8 bases for J; bases not matched to a gene: 9. Germline CDR1 SQVTM, CDR2 ANQGSEA. CDR3 sequence reads: CSVDRASGLDEQFF. CDR3 DNA: TGCAGCGTTGATAGGGCTAGCGGGTTAGATGAGCAGTTCTTC.

This clone was counted only a few times. The chain joins TRBV4-1 to TRBJ1-4; 8 bases match TRBD1. The germline V gene encodes CDR1 MGHRA and CDR2 YSYEKL. J gave up 3 bases and V 2 bases, and 5 bases lay outside the gene matches. The CDR3 contains 16 residues. The CDR3: CASSQHGTGPNEKLFF. The CDR3 region has the DNA TGCGCCAGCAGCCAACACGGGACAGGCCCTAATGAAAAACTGTTTTTT.